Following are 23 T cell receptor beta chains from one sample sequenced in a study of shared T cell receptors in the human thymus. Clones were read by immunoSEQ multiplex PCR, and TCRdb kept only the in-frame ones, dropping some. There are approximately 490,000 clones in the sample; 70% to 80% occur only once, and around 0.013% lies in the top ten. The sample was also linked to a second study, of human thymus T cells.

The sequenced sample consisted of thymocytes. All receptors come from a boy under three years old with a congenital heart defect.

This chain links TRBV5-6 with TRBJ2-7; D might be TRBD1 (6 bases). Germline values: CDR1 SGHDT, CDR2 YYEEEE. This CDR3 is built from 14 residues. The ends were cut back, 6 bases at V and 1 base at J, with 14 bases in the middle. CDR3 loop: CASTHRQESYEQYF. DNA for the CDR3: TGTGCCAGCACCCACCGACAGGAATCCTACGAGCAGTACTTC.

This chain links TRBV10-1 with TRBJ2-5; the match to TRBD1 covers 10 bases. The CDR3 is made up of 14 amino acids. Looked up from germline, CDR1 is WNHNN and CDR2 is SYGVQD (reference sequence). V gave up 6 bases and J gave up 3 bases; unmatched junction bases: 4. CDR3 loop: CASSRQGAEETQYF. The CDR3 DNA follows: TGCGCCAGCAGCCGACAGGGGGCGGAAGAGACCCAGTACTTC.

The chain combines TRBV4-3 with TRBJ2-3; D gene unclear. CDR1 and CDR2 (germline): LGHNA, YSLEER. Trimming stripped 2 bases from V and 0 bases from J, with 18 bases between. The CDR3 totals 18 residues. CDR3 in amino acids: CASSQRFLRNPSTDTQYF. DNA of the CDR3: TGCGCCAGCAGCCAACGCTTTCTCAGGAACCCTAGCACAGATACGCAGTATTTT.

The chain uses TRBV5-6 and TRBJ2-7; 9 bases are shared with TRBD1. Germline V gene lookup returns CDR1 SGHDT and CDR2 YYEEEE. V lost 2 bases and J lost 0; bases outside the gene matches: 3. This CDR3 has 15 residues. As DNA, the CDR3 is TGTGCCAGCAGCTTCGGGACAGGGCGCTCCTACGAGCAGTACTTC. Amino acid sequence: CASSFGTGRSYEQYF.

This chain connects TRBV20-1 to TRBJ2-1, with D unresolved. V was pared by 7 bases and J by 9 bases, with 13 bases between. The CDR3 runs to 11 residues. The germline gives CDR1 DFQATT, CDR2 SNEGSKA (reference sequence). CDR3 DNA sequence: TGCAGTGTCCCATCGTCACTTGAGCAGTTCTTC. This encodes CSVPSSLEQFF.

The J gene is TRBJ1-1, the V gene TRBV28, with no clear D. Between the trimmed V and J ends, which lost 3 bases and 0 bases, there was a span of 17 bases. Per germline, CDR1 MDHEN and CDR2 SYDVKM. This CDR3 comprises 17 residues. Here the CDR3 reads CASSFDIRPTMNTEAFF. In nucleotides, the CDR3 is TGTGCCAGCAGTTTCGACATACGCCCCACAATGAACACTGAAGCTTTCTTT. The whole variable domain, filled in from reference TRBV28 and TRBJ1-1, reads DVKVTQSSRYLVKRTGEKVFLECVQDMDHENMFWYRQDPGLGLRLIYFSYDVKMKEKGDIPEGYSVSREKKERFSLILESASTNQTSMYLCASSFDIRPTMNTEAFFGQGTRLTVV.

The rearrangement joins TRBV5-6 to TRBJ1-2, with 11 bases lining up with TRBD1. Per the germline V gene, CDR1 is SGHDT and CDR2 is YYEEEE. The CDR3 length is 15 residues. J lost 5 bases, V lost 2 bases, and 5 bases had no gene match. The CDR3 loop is CASSFGQGALYGYTF. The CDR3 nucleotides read TGTGCCAGCAGCTTCGGACAGGGGGCACTTTATGGCTACACCTTC. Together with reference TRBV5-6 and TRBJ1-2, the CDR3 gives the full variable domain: DAGVTQSPTHLIKTRGQQVTLRCSPKSGHDTVSWYQQALGQGPQFIFQYYEEEERQRGNFPDRFSGHQFPNYSSELNVNALLLGDSALYLCASSFGQGALYGYTFGSGTRLTVV.

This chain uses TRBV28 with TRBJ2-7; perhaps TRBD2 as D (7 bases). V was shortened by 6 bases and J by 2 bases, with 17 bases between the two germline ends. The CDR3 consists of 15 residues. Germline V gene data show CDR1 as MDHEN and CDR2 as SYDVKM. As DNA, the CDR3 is TGTGCCAGCAGCCCGGGGGGCAGGTCCGCCTACGAGCAGTACTTC. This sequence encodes CASSPGGRSAYEQYF.

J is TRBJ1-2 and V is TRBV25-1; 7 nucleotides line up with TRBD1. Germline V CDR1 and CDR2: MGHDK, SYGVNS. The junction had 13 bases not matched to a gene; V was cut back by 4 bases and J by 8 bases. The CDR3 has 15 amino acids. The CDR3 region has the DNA TGTGCCAGCAGTGTTGACCGGGACAGTGCCTTAGGCTACACCTTC. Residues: CASSVDRDSALGYTF.

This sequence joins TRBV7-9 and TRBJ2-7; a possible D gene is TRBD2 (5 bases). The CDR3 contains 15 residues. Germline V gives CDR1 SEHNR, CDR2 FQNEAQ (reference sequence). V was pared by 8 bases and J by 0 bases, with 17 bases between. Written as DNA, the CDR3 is TGTGCCAGCCTAGGCGGCGGGTCGAGCTCCTACGAGCAGTACTTC. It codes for CASLGGGSSSYEQYF.

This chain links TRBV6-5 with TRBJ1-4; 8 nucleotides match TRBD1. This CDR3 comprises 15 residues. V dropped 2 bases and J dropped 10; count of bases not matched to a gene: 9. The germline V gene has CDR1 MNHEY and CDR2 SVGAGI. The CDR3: CASSYPDRGSRKLFF. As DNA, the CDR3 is TGTGCCAGCAGTTACCCTGACAGGGGAAGTCGAAAACTGTTTTTT.

This chain's CDR3 is CASRGPGLEKLFF. In DNA, the CDR3 is TGTGCCAGCAGGGGGCCGGGCCTTGAAAAACTGTTTTTT. The chain links TRBV6-1 to TRBJ1-4, with D possibly being TRBD1 (5 bases). CDR1 is MNHNS and CDR2 is SASEGT in the germline V gene. This CDR3 is built from 13 residues. V was cut by 6 bases and J by 7 bases, with 12 bases left in between.

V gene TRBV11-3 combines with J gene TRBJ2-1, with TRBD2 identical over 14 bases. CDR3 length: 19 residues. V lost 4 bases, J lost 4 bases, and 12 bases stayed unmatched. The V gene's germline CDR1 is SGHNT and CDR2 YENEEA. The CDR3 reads CASSSGLAGDRGRYNEQFF. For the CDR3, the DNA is TGTGCCAGCAGCTCGGGACTAGCGGGAGATCGGGGGAGGTACAATGAGCAGTTCTTC.

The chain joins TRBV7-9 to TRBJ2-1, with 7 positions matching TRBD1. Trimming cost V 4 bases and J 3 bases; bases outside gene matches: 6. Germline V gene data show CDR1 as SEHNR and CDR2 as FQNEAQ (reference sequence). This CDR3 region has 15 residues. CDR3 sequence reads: CASSSLRDSYNEQFF. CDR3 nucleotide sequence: TGTGCCAGCAGCTCCCTCCGGGACAGCTACAATGAGCAGTTCTTC.

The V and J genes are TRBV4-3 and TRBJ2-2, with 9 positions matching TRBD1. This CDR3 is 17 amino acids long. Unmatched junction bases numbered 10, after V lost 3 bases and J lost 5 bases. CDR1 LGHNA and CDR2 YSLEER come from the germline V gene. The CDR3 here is CASSQKGGQGSTGELFF. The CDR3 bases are TGCGCCAGCAGCCAGAAGGGAGGACAGGGGTCGACCGGGGAGCTGTTTTTT.

The CDR3 coding sequence is TGTGCCAGCAGCTTAGAACTAAGGAACACTGAAGCTTTCTTT. Protein: CASSLELRNTEAFF. The V call is TRBV11-2, the J call TRBJ1-1; D not resolved. Germline lookup yields CDR1 SGHAT and CDR2 FQNNGV. Trimming took off 0 bases at V and 1 base at J, with 6 bases between the two ends. This CDR3 is 14 amino acids long.

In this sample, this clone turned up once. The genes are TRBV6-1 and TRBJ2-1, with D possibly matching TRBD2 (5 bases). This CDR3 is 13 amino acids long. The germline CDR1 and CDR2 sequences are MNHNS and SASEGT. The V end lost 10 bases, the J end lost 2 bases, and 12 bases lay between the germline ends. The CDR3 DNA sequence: TGTGCCACCCGGGATAGAACCTACAATGAGCAGTTCTTC. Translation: CATRDRTYNEQFF.

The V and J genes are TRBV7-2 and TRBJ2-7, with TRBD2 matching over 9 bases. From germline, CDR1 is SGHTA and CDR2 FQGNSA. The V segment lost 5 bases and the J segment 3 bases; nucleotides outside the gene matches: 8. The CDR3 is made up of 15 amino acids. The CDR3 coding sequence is TGTGCCAGCAGCATGACGAGACTAGCGGTCTACGAGCAGTACTTC. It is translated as CASSMTRLAVYEQYF.

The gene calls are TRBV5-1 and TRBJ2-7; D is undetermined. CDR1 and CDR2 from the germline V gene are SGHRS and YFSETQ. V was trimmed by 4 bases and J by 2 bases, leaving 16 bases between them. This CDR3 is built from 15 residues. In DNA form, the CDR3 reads TGCGCCAGCAGCCTGGCGTGGTTGACAACCTACGAGCAGTACTTC. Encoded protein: CASSLAWLTTYEQYF.

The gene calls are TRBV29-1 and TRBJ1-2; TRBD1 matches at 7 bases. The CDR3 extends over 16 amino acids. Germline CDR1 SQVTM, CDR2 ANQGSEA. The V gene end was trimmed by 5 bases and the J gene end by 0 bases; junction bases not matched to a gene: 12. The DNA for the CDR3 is TGCAGCGTTCGGCCCGGGACAGAGAATGCTAACTATGGCTACACCTTC. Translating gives CSVRPGTENANYGYTF.

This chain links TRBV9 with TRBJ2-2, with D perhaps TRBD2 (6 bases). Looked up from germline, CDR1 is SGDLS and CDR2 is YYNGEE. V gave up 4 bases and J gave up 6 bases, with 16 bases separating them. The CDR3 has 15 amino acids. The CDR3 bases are TGTGCCAGCAGCTTGACCTCCGGGGGAGCCGGGGAGCTGTTTTTT. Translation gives CASSLTSGGAGELFF. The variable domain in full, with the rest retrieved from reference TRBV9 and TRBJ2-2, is DSGVTQTPKHLITATGQRVTLRCSPRSGDLSVYWYQQSLDQGLQFLIQYYNGEERAKGNILERFSAQQFPDLHSELNLSSLELGDSALYFCASSLTSGGAGELFFGEGSRLTVL.

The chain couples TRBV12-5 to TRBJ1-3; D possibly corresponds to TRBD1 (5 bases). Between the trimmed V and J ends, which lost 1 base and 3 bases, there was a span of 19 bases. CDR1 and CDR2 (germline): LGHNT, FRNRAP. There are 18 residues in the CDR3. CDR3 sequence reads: CASGLGPRWPQGGNTIYF. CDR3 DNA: TGTGCTAGTGGTTTGGGACCTCGATGGCCGCAGGGTGGAAACACCATATATTTT.

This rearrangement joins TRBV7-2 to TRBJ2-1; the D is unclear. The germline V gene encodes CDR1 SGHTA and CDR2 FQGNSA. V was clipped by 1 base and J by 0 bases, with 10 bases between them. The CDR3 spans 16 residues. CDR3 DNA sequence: TGTGCCAGCAGCTTAGACCCCTGGAGCTCCTACAATGAGCAGTTCTTC. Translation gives CASSLDPWSSYNEQFF.